This T cell receptor (beta chain) derives from a study of blood T cell repertoires in COVID-19. Method: immunoSEQ multiplex PCR; TCRdb's copy keeps in-frame clones and lacks some. The sample shows 150,000 to 200,000 clones, 75% to 90% of them seen only once. The CDR3 has 17 amino acids. With V trimmed by 4 bases and J by 5 bases, 15 bases remained unmatched. The germline V gene has CDR1 SGHDT and CDR2 YYEEEE. The origin of this receptor is a man between 70 and 80 years old with active or convalescent COVID-19. The source material was peripheral blood. This chain joins TRBV5-6 and TRBJ2-5; 9 bases align to TRBD2. CDR3 coding DNA: TGTGCCAGCAGCGCCAGCCTCCGGGGACTAGCTTCCGAGACCCAGTACTTC. This encodes CASSASLRGLASETQYF.